This TCR beta chain was observed in a study of CD8+ T cells in alopecia areata. On the study more broadly: The SALT score measured affected scalp surface percentage in treated patients.

The CDR3 spans 16 residues. V lost 3 bases, J lost 6 bases, and 9 bases stayed unmatched. Germline V gene data show CDR1 as MGHRA and CDR2 as YSYEKL. Study-wide findings and caveats: Scalp samples also yield sequences from resident alphabeta T cells of normal skin. Many expanded lesional clones persisted in scalp and blood during tofacitinib.

Extraction of RNA preceded its reverse transcription into cDNA, which served as the sequencing template. Profiling relied on immunoSEQ multiplex PCR, and the TCRdb table lists in-frame clones only, not all of them. Of 90,000 or so clones in the sample, 40% to 50% were seen once. Treatment noted: oral pan-JAK inhibitor, 5-10 mg twice daily. Peripheral blood samples and lesional scalp punch biopsies were obtained from alopecia areata patients. This clone has only one observation. What it binds is unknown. The material was CD8+ T cells sorted from blood, obtained at week 24, from a patient treated with tofacitinib. The TCR comes from a human donor with alopecia areata. The chain recombines TRBV4-1 with TRBJ2-3, with TRBD2 matching over 10 bases. In DNA, the CDR3 is TGCGCCAGCAGCCACCCCTCTAGCGGGAGCGCCGATACGCAGTATTTT. This codes for CASSHPSSGSADTQYF.